One and the same sample provided the 9 T cell receptor beta chains below, sequenced in a study of T cell responses to AZD1222 COVID-19 vaccine. Assay: immunoSEQ multiplex PCR; the TCRdb copy retains only in-frame clones and omits some. Of approximately 170,000 clones listed, around 91% are singletons. The starting material was peripheral blood, obtained on day 0 of AZD1222 vaccination. The receptors here all came from an adult in good health.

J is TRBJ1-1 and V is TRBV4-2, with D tentatively TRBD1 (5 bases). V lost 0 bases, J lost 5 bases, and 16 bases lay in between. Germline values: CDR1 LGHNA, CDR2 YNFKEQ. The CDR3 consists of 16 residues. The CDR3 spells CASSQDSGRALTEAFF. Here the CDR3 DNA reads TGTGCCAGCAGCCAAGATTCAGGGAGGGCACTGACTGAAGCTTTCTTT.

The rearrangement uses TRBV3-1 (or the pseudogene TRBV3-2) and TRBJ1-5; D perhaps matches TRBD1 (5 bases). Trimming took off 0 bases at V and 4 bases at J, with 13 bases between the two ends. Germline V gene sequence: CDR1 LGHDT, CDR2 YNNKEL (reference sequence). CDR3 length: 16 amino acids. In DNA form, the CDR3 reads TGTGCCAGCAGCCAAGAGGGGCAGGGCCCAAATCAGCCCCAGCATTTT. Translation: CASSQEGQGPNQPQHF.

V is TRBV15 and J is TRBJ1-5; a possible D gene is TRBD1 (6 bases). The CDR3 sequence is 17 residues long. The germline V gene encodes CDR1 LNHNV and CDR2 YYDKDF (reference sequence). Trimming removed 3 bases from V and 1 base from J, with 16 bases in between. The CDR3 sequence is CATSRGKTGRSNQPQHF. The CDR3 region has the DNA TGTGCCACCAGCAGGGGCAAAACAGGGAGGAGCAATCAGCCCCAGCATTTT.

The chain is built from TRBV2 and TRBJ2-7; no clear D. Trimming removed 6 bases from V and 3 bases from J, with 9 bases in between. The CDR3 covers 12 residues. CDR1 is SNHLY, CDR2 FYNNEI, per germline. The CDR3 region is CASSITRYEQYF. The CDR3 DNA sequence: TGTGCCAGCAGCATCACCCGCTACGAGCAGTACTTC.

The CDR3 region is CASGFPRTRGFGHEQFF. CDR3 coding DNA: TGTGCTAGTGGTTTCCCACGAACGAGGGGATTTGGCCATGAGCAGTTCTTC. The chain employs TRBV12-5 and TRBJ2-1; D could derive from TRBD1 or TRBD2 (5 bases each). Between the trimmed V and J ends, which lost 3 bases and 8 bases, there was a span of 23 bases. The CDR3 consists of 17 residues. Germline CDR1 and CDR2: LGHNT and FRNRAP.

This chain joins TRBV18 and TRBJ2-1; 7 bases align to TRBD1. The CDR3 sequence is 14 residues long. V lost 3 bases to trimming and J lost 6 bases; unmatched junction nucleotides: 5. Germline V gene data show CDR1 as KGHSH and CDR2 as LQKENI. The CDR3 sequence is CASSPSRDSNEQFF. The CDR3 DNA is TGTGCCAGCTCACCTTCCCGGGACAGCAATGAGCAGTTCTTC. The full variable domain, its missing parts supplied by reference TRBV18 and TRBJ2-1, is NAGVMQNPRHLVRRRGQEARLRCSPMKGHSHVYWYRQLPEEGLKFMVYLQKENIIDESGMPKERFSAEFPKEGPSILRIQQVVRGDSAAYFCASSPSRDSNEQFFGPGTRLTVL.

V and J are TRBV28 and TRBJ2-7, with D perhaps being TRBD1 or TRBD2 (6 bases each). Germline-derived CDR1 and CDR2 are MDHEN and SYDVKM. V dropped 7 bases and J dropped 3 bases, with 16 bases sitting between them. CDR3 length: 14 residues. CDR3: CASTGAARNYEQYF. Written as DNA, the CDR3 is TGTGCCAGCACGGGGGCAGCGCGGAACTACGAGCAGTACTTC.

This chain joins TRBV10-2 and TRBJ2-1, with 8 nucleotides matching TRBD2. The CDR3 length is 16 residues. V dropped 8 bases and J dropped 4; count of bases not matched to a gene: 13. Germline assignment: CDR1 WSHSY and CDR2 SAAADI. The chain's CDR3 is CASDASGAGGYNEQFF. The CDR3, as DNA: TGCGCCAGCGACGCCTCTGGGGCGGGGGGATACAATGAGCAGTTCTTC.

The rearrangement uses TRBV5-5 and TRBJ2-5; the match to TRBD2 covers 16 bases. Germline trimming cut 0 bases from V and 4 bases from J; bases unmatched to any gene: 12. Germline V gives CDR1 SGHKS, CDR2 YYEKEE (reference sequence). This CDR3 comprises 20 residues. This chain's CDR3 is CASSLVGTSGGEEFTETQYF. In nucleotides, the CDR3 is TGTGCCAGCAGCTTGGTAGGGACTAGCGGGGGGGAAGAATTTACAGAGACCCAGTACTTC.